This paragraph covers one T cell receptor (beta chain) sequence. Assay used: immunoSEQ multiplex PCR; TCRdb lists only in-frame clones, some missing. The sample records approximately 86,000 clones, approximately 95% being singletons. The sample is drawn from a study of control samples from healthy donors and cancer patients. This CDR3 has 15 amino acids. The V segment lost 1 base and the J segment 6 bases; nucleotides outside the gene matches: 2. The germline V gene has CDR1 LNHDA and CDR2 SQIVND (reference sequence). Sequencing used blood. This chain uses TRBV19 with TRBJ1-6, with 8 bases that match TRBD1. The TCR sequence derives from a woman aged 30 to 39 in good health. The chain's CDR3 is CASSIGQGSNSPLHF. The CDR3 DNA sequence: TGTGCCAGTAGTATAGGACAGGGGTCTAATTCACCCCTCCACTTT.